A selection of T cell receptor beta chains follows, all from one sample in a study of early T cells in non-severe SARS-CoV-2 infection. TCRdb reanalysed the 5' RACE reads using MiXCR and keeps one entry per CDR3 protein. The sample shows 50,000 or so distinct CDR3 sequences, over 9.5% of them seen only once. Sample: whole blood. The receptor set was obtained from an adult who was a healthcare worker with PCR-confirmed SARS-CoV-2 infection or an uninfected control (not recorded which). The CDR3 runs from the conserved cysteine through the conserved F or W. A D gene is named only where the DNA matches it firmly. A clone size is listed for some rows: how often the clone was seen (once, few, many), or a class if it is expanded.

CDR3: CSVARGAGAEQYF
DNA: TGCAGCGTAGCGAGAGGGGCGGGTGCCGAGCAGTACTTC
J: TRBJ2-7
D: -
V: TRBV29-1
size: -

CDR3: CASSLSRVTNTGELFF
DNA: TGCGCCAGCAGCTTGTCCAGGGTTACGAACACCGGGGAGCTGTTTTTT
J: TRBJ2-2
D: -
V: TRBV5-1
size: many

CDR3: CASSRPGEAFF
DNA: TGTGCCAGCAGCCGGCCCGGTGAAGCTTTCTTT
J: TRBJ1-1
D: -
V: TRBV7-9
size: many

CDR3: CASSNRDRTAGTNVLTF
DNA: TGCGCCAGCAGCAACCGGGACAGGACGGCGGGGACCAACGTCCTGACTTTC
J: TRBJ2-6
D: TRBD1
V: TRBV5-1
size: -

CDR3: CSASNSGQGDGYTF
DNA: TGCAGTGCTAGCAATTCGGGACAGGGAGACGGCTACACCTTC
J: TRBJ1-2
D: TRBD1
V: TRBV20-1
size: few

CDR3: CASSQLAGNTDTQYF
DNA: TGTGCCAGCAGTCAACTAGCGGGGAACACAGATACGCAGTATTTT
J: TRBJ2-3
D: TRBD2
V: TRBV28
size: many

CDR3: CASSLTHLGGRASADTQYF
DNA: TGTGCCAGCAGTCTCACGCACTTGGGCGGGAGGGCCTCTGCAGATACGCAGTATTTT
J: TRBJ2-3
D: TRBD2
V: TRBV7-9
size: many

CDR3: CASSPNPPAGDETQYF
DNA: TGTGCCAGCAGCCCGAATCCTCCAGCGGGGGACGAGACCCAGTACTTC
J: TRBJ2-5
D: TRBD2
V: TRBV11-2
size: few

CDR3: CASSSLGTRRQETQYF
DNA: TGCGCCAGCAGCTCGCTCGGGACTAGAAGGCAAGAGACCCAGTACTTC
J: TRBJ2-5
D: TRBD2
V: TRBV5-1
size: many

CDR3: CSVDVGLYNEQFF
DNA: TGCAGCGTTGACGTCGGGCTCTACAATGAGCAGTTCTTC
J: TRBJ2-1
D: -
V: TRBV29-1
size: many

CDR3: CAISGAETQYF
DNA: TGTGCCATCAGCGGGGCAGAGACCCAGTACTTC
J: TRBJ2-5
D: -
V: TRBV10-3
size: few

CDR3: CASSQNLGRAQHF
DNA: TGTGCCAGCAGCCAAAACCTTGGCAGGGCCCAGCATTTT
J: TRBJ1-5
D: -
V: TRBV3-1
size: many

CDR3: CASSPRDRGGQETQYF
DNA: TGCGCCAGCAGCCCTCGCGACAGGGGTGGACAAGAGACCCAGTACTTC
J: TRBJ2-5
D: TRBD1
V: TRBV4-1
size: -

CDR3: CASSPRRQTYNQPQHF
DNA: TGTGCCAGCAGCCCGCGGCGTCAGACTTACAATCAGCCCCAGCATTTT
J: TRBJ1-5
D: -
V: TRBV7-8
size: -

CDR3: CASSPPGRNYEQYF
DNA: TGTGCCAGCAGTCCCCCGGGACGGAATTACGAGCAGTACTTC
J: TRBJ2-7
D: -
V: TRBV28
size: many

CDR3: CASSLLSGGQGEQYF
DNA: TGTGCCAGCAGTTTGTTATCCGGGGGGCAGGGCGAGCAGTACTTC
J: TRBJ2-7
D: -
V: TRBV28
size: few

CDR3: CASSELMNTEAFF
DNA: TGTGCCAGCAGTGAACTGATGAACACTGAAGCTTTCTTT
J: TRBJ1-1
D: -
V: TRBV25-1
size: many